Each of the 2 T cell receptor beta chains below was sequenced from the same sample in a study of T-cell reconstitution after alpha-beta-depleted transplantation in children. Unique molecular identifiers were used to barcode this TCRbeta library. TCRdb reprocessed the PCR reads via MiXCR and lists one record per CDR3 protein. This table has a few hundred thousand distinct CDR3 sequences, 9.7% appearing once. Sequenced material: PBMCs from the stem cell graft donor, taken from the stem cell graft. The receptors were sampled from a human donor who donated a stem cell graft to a child with SCID.

This clonotype showed up many times. This sequence joins TRBV7-2 and TRBJ2-1; TRBD2 might be the D (6 bases). CDR1 SGHTA and CDR2 FQGNSA come from the germline V gene. The CDR3 runs 13 residues. Deletions cut 4 bases from V and 4 bases from J, with 8 bases between. The CDR3 region is CASSSTSYNEQFF. The CDR3 DNA follows: TGTGCCAGCAGCTCGACTAGTTACAATGAGCAGTTCTTC. Full variable domain (missing parts from reference TRBV7-2 and TRBJ2-1): GAGVSQSPSNKVTEKGKDVELRCDPISGHTALYWYRQSLGQGLEFLIYFQGNSAPDKSGLPSDRFSAERTGGSVSTLTIQRTQQEDSAVYLCASSSTSYNEQFFGPGTRLTVL.

This clonotype was recorded a few times. The chain carries TRBV28 and TRBJ2-7, with 7 positions matching TRBD1. Germline trimming cut 5 bases from V and 3 bases from J; bases unmatched to any gene: 7. Germline assignment: CDR1 MDHEN and CDR2 SYDVKM. CDR3 length equals 14 residues. CDR3 coding DNA: TGTGCCAGCAGTCTAACCGGGACAGACTACGAGCAGTACTTC. Protein sequence: CASSLTGTDYEQYF.